The TCR beta chain described here comes from a study of blood T cell repertoires in COVID-19. The data were produced by immunoSEQ multiplex PCR, yet TCRdb's version contains in-frame clones alone and is incomplete. The sample lists 130,000 or so clones, 86% occurring once. V shed 7 bases, J shed 6 bases, and the junction held 4 bases outside the gene matches. The germline V gene encodes CDR1 KGHDR and CDR2 SFDVKD. The CDR3 length is 13 residues. Sequencing was done on a sample of peripheral blood. The rearrangement uses TRBV24-1 and TRBJ1-2, with 10 bases lining up with TRBD1. This TCR was recovered from a woman aged 55-70 years with acute or convalescent COVID-19. In nucleotides, the CDR3 is TGTGCCACCAGGAAGGGGACAGGGGATGGCTACACCTTC. It encodes CATRKGTGDGYTF.